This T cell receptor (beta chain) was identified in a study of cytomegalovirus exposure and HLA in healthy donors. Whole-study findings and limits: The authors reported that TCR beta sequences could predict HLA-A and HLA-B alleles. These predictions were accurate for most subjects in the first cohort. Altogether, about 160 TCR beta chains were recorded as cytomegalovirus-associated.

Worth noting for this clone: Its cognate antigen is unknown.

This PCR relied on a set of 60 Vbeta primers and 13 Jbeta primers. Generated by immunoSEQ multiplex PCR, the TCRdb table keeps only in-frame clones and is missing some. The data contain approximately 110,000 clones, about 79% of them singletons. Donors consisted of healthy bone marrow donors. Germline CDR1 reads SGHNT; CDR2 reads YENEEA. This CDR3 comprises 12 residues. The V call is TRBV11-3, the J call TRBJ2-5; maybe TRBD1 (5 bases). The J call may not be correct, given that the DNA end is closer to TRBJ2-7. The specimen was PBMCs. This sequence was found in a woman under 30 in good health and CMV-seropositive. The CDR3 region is CASSPGFYEQYF. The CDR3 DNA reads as TGTGCCAGCAGCCCAGGGTTCTACGAGCAGTACTTC.